The rows below give T cell receptor beta chains drawn from one sample of a study of a mutant IDH1 vaccine in newly diagnosed glioma. Their antigens remain unidentified. Profiled with immunoSEQ multiplex PCR; TCRdb holds only in-frame clones, not every one. The table lists about 36,000 clones, around 80% of them singletons, with roughly 16% in the top ten. Specimen: peripheral blood mononuclear cells (PBMCs), collected from a glioma patient whose treatment included an IDH1 peptide vaccine. The receptors were sampled from a woman in her 30s with glioma. Some clones in this sample may be carry-over from other donors' samples. The CDR3 runs from the conserved cysteine through the conserved F or W. The D gene is left open where the match is weak. Some rows mark clone size as missing; the rest say once, few, many or name a class of expanded clone.

CDR3 DNA: TGTGCCAGCAGTTACTCTTGGACAGAAGTAGCTTTCTTT; CDR3 protein: CASSYSWTEVAFF; J gene: TRBJ1-1; clone size: -; D gene: -; V gene: TRBV6-5
CDR3 DNA: TGTGCCACCAGCAGAGAGCCGTTGAGCTTAATGAAGGAACTGTTTTTT; CDR3 protein: CATSREPLSLMKELFF; J gene: TRBJ1-4; clone size: -; D gene: -; V gene: TRBV15
CDR3 DNA: TGTGCCAGCAGTGTACAGTCCTACGAGCAGTACTTC; CDR3 protein: CASSVQSYEQYF; J gene: TRBJ2-7; clone size: -; D gene: -; V gene: TRBV6-1
CDR3 DNA: TGTGCCAGCAGTTTAGGTAGCGGGAGGATTGTTGGAAAGAATGAGCAGTTCTTC; CDR3 protein: CASSLGSGRIVGKNEQFF; J gene: TRBJ2-1; clone size: -; D gene: TRBD2; V gene: TRBV27
CDR3 DNA: TGTGCCAGCAGCTTAGCGGGGGAGGGCCTCCGGGCCCTCAGACACACCATATATTTT; CDR3 protein: CASSLAGEGLRALRHTIYF; J gene: TRBJ1-3; clone size: -; D gene: -; V gene: TRBV7-9
CDR3 DNA: TGTGCCAGCAGTAGCGGGAGCTCGTTCGAGCAGTACTTC; CDR3 protein: CASSSGSSFEQYF; J gene: TRBJ2-7; clone size: -; D gene: TRBD2; V gene: TRBV27
CDR3 DNA: TGTGCCTTGGGGAGGGGTATTAATCAGCCCCAGCATTTT; CDR3 protein: CALGRGINQPQHF; J gene: TRBJ1-5; clone size: -; D gene: -; V gene: TRBV30
CDR3 DNA: TGCAGTGCTAGACGGGACAGGGAAGCTTTCTTT; CDR3 protein: CSARRDREAFF; J gene: TRBJ1-1; clone size: few; D gene: TRBD1; V gene: TRBV20-1
CDR3 DNA: TGCGCCAGCAGCTTGGGACAGGGGAATGGCTACACCTTC; CDR3 protein: CASSLGQGNGYTF; J gene: TRBJ1-2; clone size: -; D gene: TRBD1; V gene: TRBV5-1
CDR3 DNA: TGTGCCAGCATTCGGGGGGACAGGGGATCCACTGAAGCTTTCTTT; CDR3 protein: CASIRGDRGSTEAFF; J gene: TRBJ1-1; clone size: -; D gene: TRBD1; V gene: TRBV6-6
CDR3 DNA: TGCGCCAGCAGCCCCGGGGGTAGCAGTTACTACGAGCAGTACTTC; CDR3 protein: CASSPGGSSYYEQYF; J gene: TRBJ2-7; clone size: -; D gene: -; V gene: TRBV4-1
CDR3 DNA: TGTGCCAGCAGCTCCCGGGAGTCTCAAGAGACCCAGTACTTC; CDR3 protein: CASSSRESQETQYF; J gene: TRBJ2-5; clone size: -; D gene: -; V gene: TRBV5-4
CDR3 DNA: TGTGCCAGCAGCATGACTCGGGAAAAACTGTTTTTT; CDR3 protein: CASSMTREKLFF; J gene: TRBJ1-4; clone size: -; D gene: -; V gene: TRBV7-6
CDR3 DNA: TGTGCTAGTGGTTTGGTACTGGACACCGTCTTATCTAATGAAAAACTGTTTTTT; CDR3 protein: CASGLVLDTVLSNEKLFF; J gene: TRBJ1-4; clone size: -; D gene: -; V gene: TRBV12-5
CDR3 DNA: TGTGCCAGCAGTGATCACAACTATGGCTACACCTTC; CDR3 protein: CASSDHNYGYTF; J gene: TRBJ1-2; clone size: medium-sized; D gene: -; V gene: TRBV25-1
CDR3 DNA: TGTGCCAGCAGTAGAGCTTACAGTGAGCAGTACTTC; CDR3 protein: CASSRAYSEQYF; J gene: TRBJ2-7; clone size: -; D gene: -; V gene: TRBV28
CDR3 DNA: TGTGCCAGTAGTACCACTAGCGGGAGTCTAGAGACCCAGTACTTC; CDR3 protein: CASSTTSGSLETQYF; J gene: TRBJ2-5; clone size: -; D gene: TRBD2; V gene: TRBV19
CDR3 DNA: TGTGCCAGCAGCTTGGCACCAAATGAAAAACTGTTTTTT; CDR3 protein: CASSLAPNEKLFF; J gene: TRBJ1-4; clone size: -; D gene: -; V gene: TRBV5-5
CDR3 DNA: TGTGCCAGCAGTGAAGGGCATAGCACCGGGGAGCTGTTTTTT; CDR3 protein: CASSEGHSTGELFF; J gene: TRBJ2-2; clone size: few; D gene: -; V gene: TRBV6-1
CDR3 DNA: TGTGCCAGCAGGGGGGACAGGGCTGAAGCTTTCTTT; CDR3 protein: CASRGDRAEAFF; J gene: TRBJ1-1; clone size: -; D gene: TRBD1; V gene: TRBV7-2
CDR3 DNA: TGTGCCAGCAGTCGACAGGGCCCATACAATGAGCAGTTCTTC; CDR3 protein: CASSRQGPYNEQFF; J gene: TRBJ2-1; clone size: -; D gene: TRBD1; V gene: TRBV6-5
CDR3 DNA: TGTGCCAGCAGCTTGGGGGCTAGCGGGAGGCCCACAGATACGCAGTATTTT; CDR3 protein: CASSLGASGRPTDTQYF; J gene: TRBJ2-3; clone size: -; D gene: TRBD2; V gene: TRBV5-8
CDR3 DNA: TGTGCCAGCAGCCCGGAGGCTGGGGCCCGCTCTGGAAACACCATATATTTT; CDR3 protein: CASSPEAGARSGNTIYF; J gene: TRBJ1-3; clone size: -; D gene: -; V gene: TRBV5-4
CDR3 DNA: TGTGCCAGCAGCCGAAGTGCGGGGGGGGCAGATACGCAGTATTTT; CDR3 protein: CASSRSAGGADTQYF; J gene: TRBJ2-3; clone size: -; D gene: TRBD2; V gene: TRBV2
CDR3 DNA: TGTGCCACCGGACAGGGAGCCTCCTACGAGCAGTACTTC; CDR3 protein: CATGQGASYEQYF; J gene: TRBJ2-7; clone size: -; D gene: TRBD1; V gene: TRBV15
CDR3 DNA: TGTGCCAGCAGTGACGGACGAGGTGAGCAGTTCTTC; CDR3 protein: CASSDGRGEQFF; J gene: TRBJ2-1; clone size: -; D gene: -; V gene: TRBV6-1
CDR3 DNA: TGTGCCAGCAGCGCGGCGAGGGGAGGAGATGAAAAACTGTTTTTT; CDR3 protein: CASSAARGGDEKLFF; J gene: TRBJ1-4; clone size: -; D gene: -; V gene: TRBV13